Below are 16 T cell receptor beta chains sequenced from a single sample in a study of T cells in Graves' hyperthyroidism and ophthalmopathy. RNA transcripts gave rise to amplified TCR beta CDR3 regions. The study used the HTBI primer set for a first-round RT-PCR of the TCR CDR3. TCRdb re-derived calls from the multiplex PCR reads in MiXCR, one entry per CDR3 protein. The table lists hundreds of thousands of distinct CDR3 sequences, 12% to 15% of them singletons, with roughly a tenth in the top ten. The material sequenced was blood. These receptors came from a young woman with Graves' hyperthyroidism.

This clonotype has only a few counts. The genes are TRBV30 and TRBJ2-1, with 7 nucleotides matching TRBD2. The CDR3 totals 16 residues. Trimming at V came to 2 bases and at J to 7 bases, leaving 14 bases not matched to a gene. Germline V gene data show CDR1 as GTSNPN and CDR2 as SVGIG (reference sequence). The CDR3 sequence is CAWSRAAGPPFNEQFF. DNA of the CDR3: TGTGCCTGGAGTAGGGCAGCGGGGCCCCCCTTTAATGAGCAGTTCTTC.

Many counts were recorded for this clonotype. The chain is built from TRBV6-1 and TRBJ2-5; 8 positions agree with TRBD1. CDR1 MNHNS and CDR2 SASEGT come from the germline V gene. V lost 8 bases to trimming and J lost 4 bases; unmatched junction nucleotides: 9. There are 14 residues in the CDR3. CDR3 sequence (DNA): TGTGCCAGCCGACCAATGGGACAGGCAGAGACCCAGTACTTC. This codes for CASRPMGQAETQYF.

The rearrangement uses TRBV6-2 or TRBV6-3 and TRBJ2-1; 11 bases are shared with TRBD1. The CDR3 length is 18 residues. J was trimmed by 0 bases and V by 2 bases; bases with no gene match: 6. The germline gives CDR1 MNHEY, CDR2 SVGEGT. CDR3 coding DNA: TGTGCCAGCAGTTACACCTGGGGGACAGGGGGCTCCTACAATGAGCAGTTCTTC. This sequence encodes CASSYTWGTGGSYNEQFF.

This clonotype was counted at least ten times. The chain is built from TRBV3-1 and TRBJ1-1; D remains ambiguous. The germline V and J ends were trimmed by 1 base and 1 base, with 7 bases remaining between them. The length of the CDR3 is 14 residues. CDR1 and CDR2 (germline): LGHDT, YNNKEL (reference sequence). CDR3 amino acids: CASSQAMENTEAFF. DNA of the CDR3: TGTGCCAGCAGCCAAGCCATGGAGAACACTGAAGCTTTCTTT.

The sample holds a few counts of this clonotype. J is TRBJ2-1 and V is TRBV29-1; 10 bases match TRBD2. Looked up from germline, CDR1 is SQVTM and CDR2 is ANQGSEA. The V gene end was trimmed by 7 bases and the J gene end by 7 bases; junction bases not matched to a gene: 13. CDR3 length: 15 residues. DNA of the CDR3: TGCAGCGCTACGAAACTAGCGGGATTAGGGAATGAGCAGTTCTTC. It is translated as CSATKLAGLGNEQFF.

This clonotype came up many times. The rearrangement links TRBV7-9 to TRBJ2-7, with a weak D call TRBD1 (5 bases). The CDR3 loop spans 14 amino acids. V shed 1 base and J shed 5 bases, with 12 bases lying between them. Germline CDR1 and CDR2: SEHNR and FQNEAQ (reference sequence). The CDR3 DNA reads TGTGCCAGCAGCTTAGTAGGGGAACTCGACGAGCAGTACTTC. Translation gives CASSLVGELDEQYF.

This clonotype has a count of ten or more. The rearrangement uses TRBV30 and TRBJ2-2; 11 bases fit TRBD2. V was clipped by 2 bases and J by 5 bases; unmatched bases: 4. This CDR3 has 15 residues. In germline, CDR1 is GTSNPN, CDR2 SVGIG (reference sequence). The CDR3 loop reads CAWSRLAGRTGELFF. The CDR3 DNA reads as TGTGCCTGGAGTCGACTAGCGGGAAGAACCGGGGAGCTGTTTTTT. Looking up the rest from reference TRBV30 and TRBJ2-2 gives the full variable domain: SQTIHQWPATLVQPVGSPLSLECTVEGTSNPNLYWYRQAAGRGLQLLFYSVGIGQISSEVPQNLSASRPQDRQFILSSKKLLLSDSGFYLCAWSRLAGRTGELFFGEGSRLTVL.

This chain connects TRBV15 to TRBJ1-6; D call uncertain. Trimming pared 0 bases from V and 18 bases from J, leaving 15 bases between. This CDR3 region has 13 residues. Germline V lookup: CDR1 LNHNV, CDR2 YYDKDF (reference sequence). Written as DNA, the CDR3 is TGTGCCACCAGCAGAGATAGCGGGCAGATCCCCCACTTT. Amino acid sequence: CATSRDSGQIPHF.

The sample holds many counts of this clonotype. The chain links TRBV2 to TRBJ1-1; D ambiguous. Trimming pared 0 bases from V and 5 bases from J, leaving 4 bases between. The CDR3 totals 12 residues. In germline, CDR1 is SNHLY, CDR2 FYNNEI. CDR3 coding DNA: TGTGCCAGCAGTGAAGCTCGGACTGAAGCTTTCTTT. Protein product: CASSEARTEAFF.

This clonotype was recorded a few times. The chain employs TRBV19 and TRBJ1-5; D is undetermined. The CDR3 contains 16 residues. Trimming cost V 7 bases and J 0 bases, with 16 bases left between them. CDR1 and CDR2 (germline): LNHDA, SQIVND (reference sequence). CDR3 residues: CASTTTGVHSNQPQHF. The CDR3 DNA follows: TGTGCCAGTACAACGACCGGGGTTCATAGCAATCAGCCCCAGCATTTT.

This chain joins TRBV15 and TRBJ1-4; 7 bases are a match to TRBD1. Germline lookup yields CDR1 LNHNV and CDR2 YYDKDF (reference sequence). The CDR3 length is 16 residues. J lost 4 bases, V lost 3 bases, and 8 bases had no gene match. For the CDR3, the DNA is TGTGCCACCAGCAGCAAAGCCGGGACAGTTAATGAAAAACTGTTTTTT. As protein: CATSSKAGTVNEKLFF.

This clonotype has ten or more counts. V is TRBV20-1 and J is TRBJ2-3, with TRBD2 as a possible D gene (5 bases). The CDR3 length is 16 residues. The germline V gene has CDR1 DFQATT and CDR2 SNEGSKA (reference sequence). V lost 0 bases and J lost 2, with 15 bases in between. CDR3 region: CSARDDVADYTDTQYF. Written as DNA, the CDR3 is TGCAGTGCTAGAGACGACGTAGCCGACTACACAGATACGCAGTATTTT.

This chain uses TRBV7-9 with TRBJ1-2; no definite D call. The CDR3 runs 12 residues. Between the trimmed V and J ends, which lost 7 bases and 8 bases, there was a span of 14 bases. Germline CDR1 SEHNR, CDR2 FQNEAQ (reference sequence). Written as DNA, the CDR3 is TGTGCCAGCACCACCGGGAGGGTGGGCTACACCTTC. It translates to CASTTGRVGYTF.

Turning to this clonotype: This sequence may be a read error, since a much larger clone differs from it by one base. This sequence joins TRBV11-2 and TRBJ2-2; D gene unclear. V was pared by 6 bases and J by 0 bases, with 11 bases between. The CDR3 runs 15 residues. Germline CDR1 is SGHAT and CDR2 is FQNNGV. This CDR3 is CASRAVGSNTGELFF. Here the CDR3 DNA reads TGTGCCAGCAGGGCCGTCGGGTCGAACACCGGGGAGCTGTTTTTT.

The sample holds a few counts of this clonotype. V usage is TRBV19 and J usage is TRBJ2-1; TRBD1 agrees at 7 bases. The V gene end was trimmed by 5 bases and the J gene end by 11 bases; junction bases not matched to a gene: 12. The V gene's germline CDR1 is LNHDA and CDR2 SQIVND (reference sequence). This CDR3 region has 14 residues. CDR3 sequence (DNA): TGTGCCAGTAGTGAGGGACAGCCCCTTACGAAGCAGTTCTTC. This codes for CASSEGQPLTKQFF.

This chain uses TRBV29-1 with TRBJ1-1; D may be TRBD1 (6 bases). This CDR3 spans 12 amino acids. V was trimmed by 4 bases and J by 9 bases, leaving 15 bases between them. Germline lookup yields CDR1 SQVTM and CDR2 ANQGSEA. CDR3 nucleotides: TGCAGCGTTGTTACGGGGGGCAGGAAAGCTTTCTTT. Translation gives CSVVTGGRKAFF.